Below, 12 T cell receptor beta chains from the same sample are listed, as sequenced in a study of cytotoxic CD8 clonotypes in ibrutinib-treated CLL. Sequencing used immunoSEQ multiplex PCR; TCRdb keeps in-frame clones, though not all of them. The data contain hundreds of thousands of clones, 67% of them singletons. Specimen: PBMCs, collected after 36 months of ibrutinib treatment. All receptors derive from a human donor with chronic lymphocytic leukemia.

V is TRBV4-3 and J is TRBJ1-4; TRBD1 agrees at 7 bases. CDR1 and CDR2 (germline): LGHNA, YSLEER. The CDR3 covers 15 residues. Trimming took 4 bases from V and 8 from J; bases not matched to a gene: 10. This CDR3 is CASSRPTGVGEKLFF. The DNA for the CDR3 is TGCGCCAGCAGCCGCCCTACAGGGGTAGGAGAAAAACTGTTTTTT.

This clone was seen more than once but under ten times. This rearrangement joins TRBV4-2 to TRBJ2-7; 11 bases align to TRBD2. This CDR3 is 16 amino acids long. Per germline, CDR1 LGHNA and CDR2 YNFKEQ. V dropped 1 base and J dropped 2; count of bases not matched to a gene: 4. CDR3 nucleotides: TGTGCCAGCAGCCAAGGTACTAGCGGGGGCGCCTACGAGCAGTACTTC. This translates into CASSQGTSGGAYEQYF.

The gene calls are TRBV5-1 and TRBJ2-5, with D perhaps matching TRBD1 (6 bases). The V gene's germline CDR1 is SGHRS and CDR2 YFSETQ. Trimming stripped 2 bases from V and 1 base from J, with 9 bases between. The CDR3 has 14 amino acids. The CDR3 nucleotides read TGCGCCAGCAGCTTCGCAGGGGCCCAAGAGACCCAGTACTTC. This translates into CASSFAGAQETQYF.

The rearrangement joins TRBV5-1 to TRBJ1-2, with 8 positions matching TRBD1. V lost 4 bases and J lost 8; bases outside the gene matches: 4. Germline V gives CDR1 SGHRS, CDR2 YFSETQ. This CDR3 spans 12 amino acids. The CDR3 loop reads CASSRTGGGYTF. The CDR3 nucleotides read TGCGCCAGCAGCAGAACAGGGGGAGGCTACACCTTC.

This clone was seen once. The V gene is TRBV5-1, the J gene TRBJ1-1; a weak D match, TRBD1 (6 bases). The CDR3 spans 15 residues. V gave up 4 bases and J gave up 1 base, with 14 bases separating them. Germline loops: CDR1 SGHRS, CDR2 YFSETQ. In DNA, the CDR3 is TGCGCCAGCAGCACCGGGGACACAGCGAACACTGAAGCTTTCTTT. Translated, it gives CASSTGDTANTEAFF.

The J gene is TRBJ2-1, the V gene TRBV7-2; 9 bases map to TRBD2. V trimming: 0 bases; J trimming: 10 bases; junction bases outside the gene matches: 10. This CDR3 spans 16 amino acids. Germline V gene sequence: CDR1 SGHTA, CDR2 FQGNSA. The CDR3 here is CASSLASLAGIEEQFF. In DNA form, the CDR3 reads TGTGCCAGCAGCTTAGCGTCCCTAGCGGGGATAGAGGAGCAGTTCTTC. The full variable domain, with the rest looked up from reference TRBV7-2 and TRBJ2-1, is GAGVSQSPSNKVTEKGKDVELRCDPISGHTALYWYRQSLGQGLEFLIYFQGNSAPDKSGLPSDRFSAERTGGSVSTLTIQRTQQEDSAVYLCASSLASLAGIEEQFFGPGTRLTVL.

The CDR3, as DNA: TGTGCCAGTAGTCCCGGGGAGAGTGTTCAAGAGACCCAGTACTTC. Amino acid sequence: CASSPGESVQETQYF. The rearrangement uses TRBV19 and TRBJ2-5; D may be TRBD2 (5 bases). Germline assignment: CDR1 LNHDA and CDR2 SQIVND (reference sequence). V gave up 5 bases and J gave up 2 bases, with 15 bases separating them. This CDR3 comprises 15 residues.

In DNA, the CDR3 is TGCAGCGTTGAAGATTACGGGACAGATGGCGAAAAACTGTTTTTT. Translating it yields CSVEDYGTDGEKLFF. The rearrangement links TRBV29-1 to TRBJ1-4; 7 nucleotides match TRBD1. Trimming took 0 bases from V and 8 from J; bases not matched to a gene: 9. The V gene's germline CDR1 is SQVTM and CDR2 ANQGSEA. The CDR3 has 15 amino acids. Variable domain in full (rest from reference TRBV29-1 and TRBJ1-4): SAVISQKPSRDICQRGTSLTIQCQVDSQVTMMFWYRQQPGQSLTLIATANQGSEATYESGFVIDKFPISRPNLTFSTLTVSNMSPEDSSIYLCSVEDYGTDGEKLFFGSGTQLSVL.

There are a few counts of this clone. V usage is TRBV14 and J usage is TRBJ2-7; 7 bases map to TRBD1. The CDR3 has 15 amino acids. Germline lookup yields CDR1 SGHDN and CDR2 FVKESK. V lost 0 bases and J lost 2; bases outside the gene matches: 4. The CDR3 reads CASSQDYRGPYEQYF. The CDR3 DNA is TGTGCCAGCAGCCAAGATTACAGGGGACCCTACGAGCAGTACTTC.

The V and J genes are TRBV18 and TRBJ1-6; D is unclear. Germline V gene data show CDR1 as KGHSH and CDR2 as LQKENI. V was cut by 4 bases and J by 7 bases, with 17 bases left in between. The CDR3 runs to 16 residues. DNA for the CDR3: TGTGCCAGCTCACGAGGGCGCAACGCCGCGAATTCACCCCTCCACTTT. Its protein product is CASSRGRNAANSPLHF.

In this sample, this clone turned up once. The rearrangement uses TRBV11-3 and TRBJ2-5; a possible D gene is TRBD1 (7 bases). V gave up 5 bases and J gave up 5 bases, with 21 bases separating them. There are 16 residues in the CDR3. Per germline, CDR1 SGHNT and CDR2 YENEEA. The CDR3 loop is CASSPGGFWRRETQYF. Written as DNA, the CDR3 is TGTGCCAGCAGCCCAGGGGGGTTCTGGCGGAGGGAGACCCAGTACTTC.

The chain couples TRBV19 to TRBJ1-4; TRBD1 might be the D (5 bases). Trimming shortened V by 1 base and J by 7 bases, and 13 bases separated the two germline ends. Germline values: CDR1 LNHDA, CDR2 SQIVND (reference sequence). The CDR3 has 15 amino acids. CDR3 DNA: TGTGCCAGTAGTATAGGGGGGAGGTTGCGTGAAAAACTGTTTTTT. This encodes CASSIGGRLREKLFF.